This T cell receptor beta chain originates from a study of blood T cell repertoires in COVID-19. Overall study context: Researchers got acute and convalescent COVID-19 samples from the United States, Italy and Spain.

This CDR3 is built from 15 residues. Trimming shortened V by 3 bases and J by 7 bases, and 18 bases separated the two germline ends. Germline V CDR1 and CDR2: SNHLY, FYNNEI. Enrollment of patients from Seattle took place during active infection, with longitudinal follow-up. This clone was recorded only once. Sequencing was performed with immunoSEQ multiplex PCR; in TCRdb, only in-frame clones are kept and a portion is missing. The sample records some 200,000 clones, approximately 84% being singletons. This clonotype was sampled from an elderly woman with COVID-19, enrolled during active disease. Input material: peripheral blood. V gene TRBV2 combines with J gene TRBJ1-1; D is uncertain. DNA for the CDR3: TGTGCCAGCAGTGAGGGGAGACGGAGCCTGTTTGAAGCTTTCTTT. Translating gives CASSEGRRSLFEAFF.